This T cell receptor (beta chain) was observed in a study of T cells in Graves' hyperthyroidism and ophthalmopathy. The V and J ends lost 1 base and 2 bases respectively, with 16 bases between them. This CDR3 has 16 amino acids. The germline CDR1 and CDR2 sequences are DFQATT and SNEGSKA (reference sequence). This clonotype was observed at least ten times. Ahead of any ophthalmopathy symptoms, the blood sample was obtained at the first diagnosis of hyperthyroidism. RNA transcripts yielded amplified TCR beta CDR3 regions. Researchers ran a first-round RT-PCR on the TCR CDR3 using the HTBI primer set. TCRdb reanalysed the multiplex PCR reads using MiXCR and keeps one entry per CDR3 protein. The sample yields 300,000 to 450,000 distinct CDR3 sequences, around an eighth seen once.

Sequencing input: blood. J is TRBJ2-3 and V is TRBV20-1; the D gene is possibly TRBD2 (5 bases). This clonotype originated in a man aged 30 to 39 with Graves' hyperthyroidism that later progressed to Graves' ophthalmopathy. CDR3 sequence reads: CSARAGYSGLTDTQYF. CDR3 DNA: TGCAGTGCTAGAGCTGGGTACTCTGGACTCACAGATACGCAGTATTTT.